Following are 9 T cell receptor beta chains from one sample sequenced in a study of blood T cell repertoires in COVID-19. The protocol was immunoSEQ multiplex PCR, while the TCRdb copy is restricted to in-frame clones and leaves out a portion. The sample has over 200,000 clones, roughly nine tenths seen once. Input material: peripheral blood. The receptors come from a woman aged 18-35 years who had recovered from COVID-19.

The chain couples TRBV7-9 to TRBJ1-1, with 12 positions matching TRBD1. V shed 5 bases, J shed 4 bases, and the junction held 5 bases outside the gene matches. The CDR3 sequence is 15 residues long. Germline lookup yields CDR1 SEHNR and CDR2 FQNEAQ (reference sequence). The CDR3 is CASSTRDRGLTEAFF. CDR3 sequence (DNA): TGTGCCAGCAGCACGCGGGACAGGGGGCTCACTGAAGCTTTCTTT.

This chain uses TRBV7-9 with TRBJ2-7, with D possibly TRBD1 on 6 matching bases. Between the trimmed V and J ends, which lost 5 bases and 2 bases, there was a span of 7 bases. The CDR3 length is 12 residues. Germline V gene lookup returns CDR1 SEHNR and CDR2 FQNEAQ (reference sequence). The CDR3 sequence: CASSRDTYEQYF. The CDR3 bases are TGTGCCAGCAGCCGGGACACCTACGAGCAGTACTTC.

This chain joins TRBV4-2 and TRBJ2-2, with D tentatively TRBD2 (5 bases). The CDR3 is made up of 17 amino acids. Germline V gene sequence: CDR1 LGHNA, CDR2 YNFKEQ. Trimming took 0 bases from V and 5 from J, leaving 16 bases between them. The CDR3 region is CASSQEVLPGRTGELFF. CDR3 bases: TGTGCCAGCAGCCAAGAAGTTCTGCCGGGAAGGACCGGGGAGCTGTTTTTT.

The chain carries TRBV3-1 (or the pseudogene TRBV3-2) and TRBJ2-7, with a tentative D call TRBD2 (6 bases). This CDR3 has 13 amino acids. Germline CDR1 LGHDT, CDR2 YNNKEL (reference sequence). V was pared by 4 bases and J by 7 bases, with 14 bases between. The CDR3 DNA reads TGTGCCAGCAGCCCATCCCCCGGAGGGGAGCAGTACTTC. Protein product: CASSPSPGGEQYF.

The V and J genes are TRBV5-5 and TRBJ1-1; TRBD1 aligns across 8 bases. Trimming at V came to 7 bases and at J to 0 bases, leaving 11 bases not matched to a gene. Germline V gene sequence: CDR1 SGHKS, CDR2 YYEKEE (reference sequence). The CDR3 is 16 amino acids. For the CDR3, the DNA is TGTGCCAGCCCCGCCGGGACAGGCCTCCTGAACACTGAAGCTTTCTTT. Its protein product is CASPAGTGLLNTEAFF.

The V gene is TRBV7-2, the J gene TRBJ1-3; D remains ambiguous. The V end lost 2 bases, the J end lost 0 bases, and 5 bases lay between the germline ends. Germline CDR1 and CDR2: SGHTA and FQGNSA. CDR3 length: 14 amino acids. The CDR3 region has the DNA TGTGCCAGCAGCTTACTACTCTCTGGAAACACCATATATTTT. It codes for CASSLLLSGNTIYF.

The genes are TRBV7-9 and TRBJ2-3; a possible D gene is TRBD2 (5 bases). The V gene lost 5 bases and the J gene lost 0 bases, with 12 bases spanning the gap. Germline V gene sequence: CDR1 SEHNR, CDR2 FQNEAQ (reference sequence). The CDR3 runs to 15 residues. As DNA, the CDR3 is TGTGCCAGCAGCCCCCGGGAACCTAGCACAGATACGCAGTATTTT. The encoded protein is CASSPREPSTDTQYF.

The V call is TRBV19, the J call TRBJ2-2, with 10 bases matching TRBD2. The V gene end was trimmed by 3 bases and the J gene end by 6 bases; junction bases not matched to a gene: 13. CDR3 length equals 18 residues. CDR1 and CDR2 from the germline V gene are LNHDA and SQIVND (reference sequence). CDR3 DNA: TGTGCCAGTAGTATCGACACCCTCCTAGCGGGAGTGGCCGGGGAGCTGTTTTTT. This encodes CASSIDTLLAGVAGELFF. The whole variable domain, filled in from reference TRBV19 and TRBJ2-2, reads DGGITQSPKYLFRKEGQNVTLSCEQNLNHDAMYWYRQDPGQGLRLIYYSQIVNDFQKGDIAEGYSVSREKKESFPLTVTSAQKNPTAFYLCASSIDTLLAGVAGELFFGEGSRLTVL.

V gene TRBV6-5 combines with J gene TRBJ1-2, with D uncertain. The CDR3 loop spans 13 amino acids. Germline V lookup: CDR1 MNHEY, CDR2 SVGAGI. The V and J ends lost 6 bases and 4 bases respectively, with 12 bases between them. The DNA of the CDR3 is TGTGCCAGCAGCCGAGGGCCCGGCTATGGCTACACCTTC. Encoded protein: CASSRGPGYGYTF.